Given below is one T cell receptor beta chain in context. In its sample, this clonotype was seen a few times. Its antigen is unknown. No base quality information exists; no much larger clone differs at one position. Libraries came from multiplex PCR. Sequenced using an Illumina HiSeq 4000. TCR beta libraries were built with iRepertoire HTBI primers and Arm-PCR amplification of CDR3 regions. Before sequencing, the PCR products underwent gel purification. The source study handled its data this way. Gene usage analysis of CDR3 amino acid clonotypes relied on the approximately 62 TRBV and 14 TRBJ segments identified across samples. Filtered high-quality paired reads were merged into contigs using COPE and FqMerger. BLAST was used to align contigs to IMGT TRBV, TRBD and TRBJ reference genes, with CDR3 defined following IMGT. Any clonotype with a frequency above 0.1% was classified as a highly expanded clone. Repertoire diversity was measured by Shannon entropy, and V-J evenness by the Gini coefficient. A clonotype was considered public if more than one individual shared it. TCRdb passed the public sequencing reads through fastp at Q25 and MiXCR, retaining productive beta sequences. Rows merge per CDR3 protein into single entries with the most common DNA and genes. TCRdb, not the original authors, processed these V and J calls. The sample yields about 290,000 distinct CDR3 sequences; 22% were counted once. Jointly, the top ten make up more than 50% of the sample.

The time point label, as the study defines it: persistent/refractory GD, antithyroid drugs over 5 years with positive TRAb. RNA was extracted from PBMCs in TRIzol for both TCR sequencing and RNA sequencing. The diagnosis of Graves' disease was made according to American Thyroid Association guidelines. Patients for the study were recruited at an endocrinology department in Xi'an, China. Each patient gave around 9 milliliters of peripheral blood, collected in an EDTA anticoagulant tube. PBMCs were isolated by Ficoll Paque Plus density gradient separation without further T cell sorting. An Agilent 2100 Bioanalyzer and agarose gel were used to assess RNA quality, and a NanoDrop 2000 was used to measure RNA concentration. This sample was taken from a study of regulatory T cells in long-lasting Graves disease (dated by TCRdb to about 2021). With regard to the full study: Persistent Graves' disease was defined as persistently positive TSH receptor autoantibodies together with antithyroid drug treatment for over 5 years. This study used TCR sequencing and RNA sequencing of peripheral blood to compare persistent Graves' disease patients against newly diagnosed Graves' disease patients. The study took place in China and was registered as a clinical trial. A total of 35 or so samples were covered by TCR sequencing, comprising 13 persistent and around 20 newly diagnosed Graves' disease patients. In the clinical cohort, patients with persistent Graves' disease had used antithyroid drugs for an average of around 9.3 years.

Trimming costs V 0 bases and J 1 base, and their ends lie 11 bases apart. Per the germline V gene, SGHRS is the CDR1 and YFSETQ is the CDR2. The CDR3 measures 15 amino acids from cysteine to phenylalanine. The CDR3 DNA has 45 bases and is translated from base 1. Results and caveats for the whole study, not just this receptor: More public clonotypes were shared among persistent patients (around 2,600) than among newly diagnosed patients (more than 950). TRBV28, TRBJ1-2 and TRBJ2-5 were preferentially used in persistent disease, while TRBV20-1 and TRBJ2-1 were favored in newly diagnosed disease. Lower TCR Shannon entropy and fewer highly expanded clones were observed in persistent Graves' disease patients than in newly diagnosed patients, which suggested clonal expansion. Because the primary lesion, thyroid tissue, could not be accessed, the study looked at peripheral blood alone. The small sample size was acknowledged by the authors as a limitation that may reduce accuracy. Sequencing and analysis were restricted to the TCR beta chain.

The rearranged chain carries TRBV5-1 and TRBJ2-7; TRBD2 is a weak D gene call, 6 bases matching. Sequencing used peripheral blood mononuclear cells (PBMCs), obtained when the disease was refractory, from a patient treated with antithyroid drugs. The TCR sequence derives from a female donor with Graves disease. The DNA is TGCGCCAGCAGCTTGGCGGGAGACTTTTCCTACGAGCAGTACTTC. Translation gives CASSLAGDFSYEQYF.